One and the same sample provided the 16 T cell receptor beta chains below, sequenced in a study of T cells in Graves' hyperthyroidism and ophthalmopathy. Amplified TCR beta CDR3 regions came from RNA transcripts. First-round RT-PCR targeting the TCR CDR3 was performed with the HTBI primer set. In TCRdb, the multiplex PCR reads were re-called with MiXCR into one record per CDR3 protein. This table holds 350,000 to 450,000 distinct CDR3 sequences, around 15% found once. The source material was blood. Receptors were obtained from a man aged 50 to 60 with Graves' ophthalmopathy.

This clonotype has at least ten counts. The CDR3 nucleotides read TGTGCCAGCAGCCAAGATTCCGGGGGCCTGTTTTTT. Its protein product is CASSQDSGGLFF. This sequence joins TRBV3-1 and TRBJ2-2, with D perhaps TRBD1 or TRBD2 (6 bases each). Germline V gene lookup returns CDR1 LGHDT and CDR2 YNNKEL (reference sequence). V shed 0 bases and J shed 14 bases, with 10 bases lying between them. This CDR3 is 12 amino acids long.

The chain carries TRBV5-6 and TRBJ2-7; either TRBD1 or TRBD2 may supply D (6 bases each). CDR1 and CDR2 (germline): SGHDT, YYEEEE. Trimming took off 3 bases at V and 1 base at J, with 20 bases between the two ends. The CDR3 totals 17 residues. CDR3: CASSWGVGGGFSYEQYF. CDR3 nucleotide sequence: TGTGCCAGCAGCTGGGGGGTCGGAGGGGGATTTTCCTACGAGCAGTACTTC.

This clonotype was seen ten or more times. The chain carries TRBV6-2 or TRBV6-3 and TRBJ1-2; TRBD1 might be the D (5 bases). Trimming removed 6 bases from V and 2 bases from J, with 16 bases in between. Germline-derived CDR1 and CDR2 are MNHEY and SVGEGT. The CDR3 runs to 15 residues. In DNA form, the CDR3 reads TGTGCCAGCAGCCCAGGGATCCGTGGAAACTATGGCTACACCTTC. Encoded protein: CASSPGIRGNYGYTF.

At least ten counts were recorded for this clonotype. The rearrangement uses TRBV2 and TRBJ2-2; 9 bases fit TRBD2. V was pared by 6 bases and J by 0 bases, with 11 bases of the junction left unmatched. Germline CDR1 reads SNHLY; CDR2 reads FYNNEI. This CDR3 has 18 residues. CDR3 protein: CASSSPNSGSPNTGELFF. In DNA form, the CDR3 reads TGTGCCAGCAGCTCCCCGAATAGCGGGAGTCCGAACACCGGGGAGCTGTTTTTT.

This clonotype has ten or more counts. V gene TRBV2 combines with J gene TRBJ1-1; tentatively, D is TRBD1 (5 bases). The CDR3 loop spans 14 amino acids. Trimming shortened V by 10 bases and J by 6 bases, and 21 bases separated the two germline ends. The germline V gene has CDR1 SNHLY and CDR2 FYNNEI. CDR3 residues: CATNIRRDSSEAFF. The CDR3 nucleotides are TGTGCCACAAACATACGGAGGGACTCTTCTGAAGCTTTCTTT.

This clonotype was detected a few times. The J gene is TRBJ1-5, the V gene TRBV10-3; D is undetermined. The CDR3 has 14 residues. The V gene's germline CDR1 is ENHRY and CDR2 SYGVKD. The V end was cut by 5 bases, the J end by 7 bases, with 15 bases between. In nucleotides, the CDR3 is TGTGCCATCAGTCCGGCCCGGGAGGGACAGCCCCAGCATTTT. Encoded protein: CAISPAREGQPQHF.

This clonotype was observed many times. The genes are TRBV30 and TRBJ1-4; D is uncertain. This CDR3 has 11 amino acids. Germline assignment: CDR1 GTSNPN and CDR2 SVGIG (reference sequence). V was trimmed by 3 bases and J by 4 bases, leaving 3 bases between them. The CDR3 loop reads CAWRDNEKLFF. The CDR3 DNA reads TGTGCCTGGAGGGATAATGAAAAACTGTTTTTT.

The chain carries TRBV6-1 and TRBJ1-5; 9 positions agree with TRBD1. The ends lost 6 bases at V and 3 bases at J; junction bases unmatched: 9. The CDR3 sequence is 16 residues long. The V gene's germline CDR1 is MNHNS and CDR2 SASEGT. CDR3 in DNA: TGTGCCAGCAGCAACGCCGGGACAGGGCACAATCAGCCCCAGCATTTT. This translates into CASSNAGTGHNQPQHF.

This clonotype was observed many times. The J gene is TRBJ2-1, the V gene TRBV3-1; 8 bases are a match to TRBD2. The CDR3 runs to 13 residues. Looked up from germline, CDR1 is LGHDT and CDR2 is YNNKEL (reference sequence). J gave up 6 bases and V 2 bases, and 0 bases lay outside the gene matches. CDR3 bases: TGTGCCAGCAGCCAAAGCGGGGGCAATGAGCAGTTCTTC. It is translated as CASSQSGGNEQFF.

The rearrangement uses TRBV5-6 and TRBJ1-3, with a weak D call TRBD1 (5 bases). Germline CDR1 SGHDT, CDR2 YYEEEE. The CDR3 runs to 19 residues. Trimming removed 1 base at V and 0 bases at J, with 20 bases between. The CDR3 loop is CASSLRRQGSPYSGNTIYF. CDR3 in DNA: TGTGCCAGCAGCTTGCGGAGGCAGGGTAGCCCCTACTCTGGAAACACCATATATTTT.

This clonotype appeared many times. V and J are TRBV6-1 and TRBJ2-7, with unresolved D. Germline V gene sequence: CDR1 MNHNS, CDR2 SASEGT. The V gene lost 3 bases and the J gene lost 9 bases, with 15 bases spanning the gap. This CDR3 has 13 residues. CDR3 coding DNA: TGTGCCAGCAGTGAGTCTGGGCCTGCAGCGCAGTACTTC. Translating gives CASSESGPAAQYF.

For this clonotype: Just one base apart from a much larger clone, this may be a read error. The V gene is TRBV7-3, the J gene TRBJ2-7; TRBD1 matches at 7 bases. Trimming cost V 6 bases and J 0 bases; bases outside gene matches: 14. There are 17 residues in the CDR3. Germline CDR1 and CDR2: SGHTA and FQGTGA. The CDR3 DNA reads as TGTGCCAGCAGTAGATACCCAGGGACAGATAACTCCTACGAGCAGTACTTC. It translates to CASSRYPGTDNSYEQYF.

The sample holds many counts of this clonotype. The rearrangement links TRBV28 to TRBJ2-7; D remains unclear. Germline V gene lookup returns CDR1 MDHEN and CDR2 SYDVKM. With 3 bases removed from V and 3 bases from J, the gap between germline ends came to 24 bases. This CDR3 spans 18 amino acids. CDR3 amino acids: CASSFVPSQSAYNYEQYF. CDR3 DNA: TGTGCCAGCAGTTTTGTCCCAAGTCAGAGCGCGTATAACTACGAGCAGTACTTC.

This clonotype was found a few times. This chain uses TRBV5-4 with TRBJ2-6, with no clear D. The CDR3 runs to 14 residues. V was cut by 4 bases and J by 4 bases, with 9 bases left in between. In germline, CDR1 is SGHNT, CDR2 YYREEE (reference sequence). Here the CDR3 DNA reads TGTGCCAGCAGCAATCAGGACGGGGCCAACGTCCTGACTTTC. The encoded protein is CASSNQDGANVLTF.

This clonotype was counted at least ten times. The rearrangement links TRBV12-3 or TRBV12-4 to TRBJ1-1; TRBD1 might be the D (6 bases). The length of the CDR3 is 15 residues. The V end lost 5 bases, the J end lost 3 bases, and 16 bases lay between the germline ends. CDR3 region: CASSLFGGRDTEAFF. CDR3 nucleotides: TGTGCCAGCAGTCTCTTCGGGGGCCGGGACACTGAAGCTTTCTTT.

V gene TRBV30 combines with J gene TRBJ2-3; D might be TRBD2 (6 bases). Germline lookup yields CDR1 GTSNPN and CDR2 SVGIG (reference sequence). This CDR3 has 16 residues. V was pared by 4 bases and J by 3 bases, with 20 bases between. This chain's CDR3 is CAWKFWWRDGTDTQYF. CDR3 DNA: TGTGCCTGGAAATTCTGGTGGCGGGATGGGACAGATACGCAGTATTTT.